Listed below are T cell receptor beta chains from one sample, sequenced in a study of beta chain features in type 1 diabetes. TCRdb's table, derived via immunoSEQ multiplex PCR, lists solely in-frame clones and lacks some. This table holds about 150,000 clones, 10% found once. Sequencing was done on a sample of central memory CD4+ T cells from blood. These receptors all stem from a man younger than 45 with type 1 diabetes. Each CDR3 is given with its conserved first and last residue. Fields, in order: J gene, D gene, clone size, CDR3 length, V gene, CDR3 DNA, CDR3 protein. The D gene is left open where the match is weak. Rows may omit the clone size; those that give it use once, few, many or a size class.

J: TRBJ2-7
D: .
size: few
length: 12
V: TRBV7-2
DNA: TGTGCCAGCAGCTCGAACAGGGCAGCGCAGTACTTC
CDR3: CASSSNRAAQYF

J: TRBJ2-5
D: .
size: few
length: 12
V: TRBV29-1
DNA: TGCAGCGTGTCGCTGAGCCAAGAGACCCAGTACTTC
CDR3: CSVSLSQETQYF

J: TRBJ1-1
D: .
size: .
length: 14
V: TRBV30
DNA: TGTGCCTGGAGTGTACGGGGGGCGGAGAACTGGGCTTTCTTT
CDR3: CAWSVRGAENWAFF

J: TRBJ2-3
D: TRBD2
size: few
length: 15
V: TRBV28
DNA: TGTGCCAGCTCCCGACTAGCGGGAGGTGCAGATACGCAGTATTTT
CDR3: CASSRLAGGADTQYF

J: TRBJ2-1
D: .
size: .
length: 12
V: TRBV9
DNA: TGTGCCAGCAACCGCGGGCGCGATGAGCAGTTCTTC
CDR3: CASNRGRDEQFF

J: TRBJ2-3
D: .
size: few
length: 16
V: TRBV4-2
DNA: TGTGCCAGCAGCTCGCCGACAGGATTTAGCACAGATACGCAGTATTTT
CDR3: CASSSPTGFSTDTQYF

J: TRBJ2-1
D: TRBD2
size: few
length: 14
V: TRBV7-2
DNA: TGTGCCAGCAGCCGGATGACTAGCAACCATGAGCAGTTCTTC
CDR3: CASSRMTSNHEQFF

J: TRBJ2-3
D: .
size: few
length: 12
V: TRBV30
DNA: TGTGCCTGGTCACTCGGAGCAGATACGCAGTATTTT
CDR3: CAWSLGADTQYF

J: TRBJ2-4
D: TRBD2
size: few
length: 14
V: TRBV2
DNA: TGTGCCAGCAGTGTTACCAGCGGGAGCTACATTCAGTACTTC
CDR3: CASSVTSGSYIQYF

J: TRBJ2-5
D: .
size: .
length: 13
V: TRBV9
DNA: TGTGCCAGCGCCCAGGGGATTGGGGAGACCCAGTACTTC
CDR3: CASAQGIGETQYF

J: TRBJ1-2
D: .
size: .
length: 12
V: TRBV7-9
DNA: TGTGCCAGCAGCTTAGCCAGGGATGGCTACACCTTC
CDR3: CASSLARDGYTF

J: TRBJ1-5
D: .
size: few
length: 16
V: TRBV27
DNA: TGTGCCAGCAGTTCCGGACAGTATGGAGGCAATCAGCCCCAGCATTTT
CDR3: CASSSGQYGGNQPQHF

J: TRBJ1-5
D: .
size: .
length: 15
V: TRBV7-3
DNA: TGTGCCAGCAGCTCTTGCAGGGGTGTGAATCAGCCCCAGCATTTT
CDR3: CASSSCRGVNQPQHF

J: TRBJ2-3
D: .
size: few
length: 15
V: TRBV19
DNA: TGTGCCAGTAGACCGAGACTAGGACACACAGATACGCAGTATTTT
CDR3: CASRPRLGHTDTQYF

J: TRBJ1-5
D: .
size: .
length: 12
V: TRBV15
DNA: TGTGCCACCAGCAGAGAGGGGGGGCCCCAGCATTTT
CDR3: CATSREGGPQHF

J: TRBJ2-3
D: .
size: few
length: 16
V: TRBV4-2
DNA: TGTGCCAGCAGCCAAGAGGCGAGGCCTAGCACAGATACGCAGTATTTT
CDR3: CASSQEARPSTDTQYF

J: TRBJ2-7
D: TRBD1
size: .
length: 14
V: TRBV9
DNA: TGTGCCAGCAGCGACGGACAGGGCCAGAGGGAGCAGTACTTC
CDR3: CASSDGQGQREQYF

J: TRBJ2-2
D: TRBD1
size: .
length: 15
V: TRBV7-3
DNA: TGTGCCAGCAGCACTATAGACAGGGGCCCCGGGGAGCTGTTTTTT
CDR3: CASSTIDRGPGELFF

J: TRBJ1-1
D: .
size: .
length: 13
V: TRBV30
DNA: TGTGCCTGGAGTGTTCCGATCCGGGTCGAAGCTTTCTTT
CDR3: CAWSVPIRVEAFF

J: TRBJ1-4
D: TRBD1
size: few
length: 16
V: TRBV7-9
DNA: TGTGCCAGCAGCTACGGGGACAGGGTAGAAGGTGAAAAACTGTTTTTT
CDR3: CASSYGDRVEGEKLFF

J: TRBJ2-5
D: .
size: .
length: 13
V: TRBV7-3
DNA: TGTGCCAGCAGCCTGGGACTCAGGGAGACCCAGTACTTC
CDR3: CASSLGLRETQYF

J: TRBJ2-5
D: .
size: .
length: 12
V: TRBV2
DNA: TGTGCCAGCACGACTAGTTTAGAGACCCAGTACTTC
CDR3: CASTTSLETQYF

J: TRBJ1-1
D: .
size: few
length: 16
V: TRBV5-6
DNA: TGTGCCAGCAGCTTCATTCCTGGCCTCGATGTGGCTGAAGCTTTCTTT
CDR3: CASSFIPGLDVAEAFF

J: TRBJ2-1
D: TRBD2
size: .
length: 16
V: TRBV14
DNA: TGTGCCAGCAGCCCCAGGGGACTAGCCCCCTGGAATGAGCAGTTCTTC
CDR3: CASSPRGLAPWNEQFF

J: TRBJ1-1
D: .
size: .
length: 16
V: TRBV14
DNA: TGTGCCAGCAGCCAAGTCGGGCGTAGGGGGAACACTGAAGCTTTCTTT
CDR3: CASSQVGRRGNTEAFF

J: TRBJ2-7
D: .
size: .
length: 11
V: TRBV2
DNA: TGTGCCAGCAGAACAAGCTACGAGCAGTACTTC
CDR3: CASRTSYEQYF

J: TRBJ1-1
D: .
size: few
length: 14
V: TRBV19
DNA: TGTGCCAGTAAGTTCTCTGGGGGGTTCACTGAAGCTTTCTTT
CDR3: CASKFSGGFTEAFF

J: TRBJ2-3
D: TRBD2
size: few
length: 14
V: TRBV5-1
DNA: TGCGCCAGCAGCTTGGGCGGGAGAACGGATACGCAGTATTTT
CDR3: CASSLGGRTDTQYF

J: TRBJ2-7
D: .
size: few
length: 12
V: TRBV15
DNA: TGTGCCACCAGCAGAGTTAGGGGCGAGCAGTACTTC
CDR3: CATSRVRGEQYF

J: TRBJ2-1
D: TRBD2
size: .
length: 16
V: TRBV7-9
DNA: TGTGCCAGCAGCCCAGCGGGAGGTAGCTCCTACAATGAGCAGTTCTTC
CDR3: CASSPAGGSSYNEQFF